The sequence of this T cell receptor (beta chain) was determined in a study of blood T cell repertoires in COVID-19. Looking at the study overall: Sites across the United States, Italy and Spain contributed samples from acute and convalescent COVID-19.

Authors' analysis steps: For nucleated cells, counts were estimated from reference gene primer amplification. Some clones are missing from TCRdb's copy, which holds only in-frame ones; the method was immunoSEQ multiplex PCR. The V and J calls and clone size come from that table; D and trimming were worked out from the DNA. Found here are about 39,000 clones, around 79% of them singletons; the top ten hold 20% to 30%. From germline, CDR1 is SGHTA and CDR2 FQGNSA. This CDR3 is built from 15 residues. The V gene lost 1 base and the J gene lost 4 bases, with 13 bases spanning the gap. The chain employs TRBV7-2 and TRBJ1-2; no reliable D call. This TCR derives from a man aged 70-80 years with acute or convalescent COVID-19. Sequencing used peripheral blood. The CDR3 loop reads CASSLEGGLGYGYTF. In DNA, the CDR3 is TGTGCCAGCAGCTTAGAAGGAGGGCTGGGCTATGGCTACACCTTC.